This paragraph covers one T cell receptor beta chain sequence. The repertoire was sequenced with immunoSEQ multiplex PCR; TCRdb's copy has only in-frame clones and lacks some. The sample includes fewer than 500,000 clones, 80% to 90% of them seen just once. The entry originates in a study of blood T cell repertoires in COVID-19. In terms of age and location, participants ranged from about 18 to 89 years and lived in about 25 US areas. Cohort allocation depended upon clinical history that participants reported. Trimming pared 4 bases from V and 2 bases from J, leaving 11 bases between. The CDR3 is made up of 13 amino acids. The germline CDR1 and CDR2 sequences are SQVTM and ANQGSEA.

The rearrangement joins TRBV29-1 to TRBJ1-1; D is unclear. The TCR was taken from a man aged 25 to 40 who had recovered from COVID-19. The specimen sequenced was PBMCs or T cells enriched from blood (not recorded which). Here the CDR3 DNA reads TGCAGCGTTGGTTTTGGAGAAAACACTGAAGCTTTCTTT. Protein: CSVGFGENTEAFF.